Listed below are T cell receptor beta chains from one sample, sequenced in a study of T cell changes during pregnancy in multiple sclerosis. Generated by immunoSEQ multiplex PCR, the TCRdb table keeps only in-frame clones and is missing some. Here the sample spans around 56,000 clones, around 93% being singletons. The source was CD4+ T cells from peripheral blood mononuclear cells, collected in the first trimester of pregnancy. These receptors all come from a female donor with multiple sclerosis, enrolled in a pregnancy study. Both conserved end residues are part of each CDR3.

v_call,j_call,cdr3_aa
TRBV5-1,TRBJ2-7,CATRVGTGVYEQYF
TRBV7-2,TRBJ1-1,CASSLVPGRAFF
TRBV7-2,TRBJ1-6,CASSQDRGSYNSPLHF
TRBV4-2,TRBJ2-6,CASSQRQGSGANVLTF
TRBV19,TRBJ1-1,CASSILGNTEAFF
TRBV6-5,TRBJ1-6,CASSLIGRGLPLHF
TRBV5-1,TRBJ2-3,CASSSGGTLFTDTQYF
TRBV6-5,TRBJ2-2,CASSLRGVNTGELFF
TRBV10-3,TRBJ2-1,CATSGGERFEQFF
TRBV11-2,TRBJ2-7,CASSLGPGESYEQYF